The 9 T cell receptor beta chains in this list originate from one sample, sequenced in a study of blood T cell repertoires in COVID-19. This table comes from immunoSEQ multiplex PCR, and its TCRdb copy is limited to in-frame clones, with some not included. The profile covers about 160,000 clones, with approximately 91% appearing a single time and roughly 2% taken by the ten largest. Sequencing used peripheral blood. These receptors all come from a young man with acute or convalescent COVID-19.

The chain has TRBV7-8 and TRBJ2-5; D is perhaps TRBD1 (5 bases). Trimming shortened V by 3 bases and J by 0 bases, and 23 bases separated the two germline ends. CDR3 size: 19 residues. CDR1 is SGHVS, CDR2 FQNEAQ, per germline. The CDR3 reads CASSLGRLGIGRNQETQYF. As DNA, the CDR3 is TGTGCCAGCAGCTTGGGGCGTTTGGGGATAGGACGAAACCAAGAGACCCAGTACTTC.

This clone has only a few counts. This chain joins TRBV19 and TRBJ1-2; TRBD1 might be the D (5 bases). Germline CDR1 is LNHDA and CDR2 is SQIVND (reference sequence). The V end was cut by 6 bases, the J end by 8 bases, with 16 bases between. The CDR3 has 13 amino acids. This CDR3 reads CASRPRGAEGYTF. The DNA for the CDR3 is TGTGCCAGTAGACCCCGCGGGGCAGAGGGCTACACCTTC.

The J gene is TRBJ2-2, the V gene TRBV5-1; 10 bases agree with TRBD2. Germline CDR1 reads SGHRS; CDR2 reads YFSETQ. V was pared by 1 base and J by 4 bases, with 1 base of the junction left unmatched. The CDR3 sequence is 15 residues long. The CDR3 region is CASSLSGGATGELFF. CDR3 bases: TGCGCCAGCAGCTTGAGCGGGGGGGCCACCGGGGAGCTGTTTTTT.

Written as DNA, the CDR3 is TGTGCCAGCAGCCCAGGCGGGGGAAACAATGAGCAGTTCTTC. Translating it yields CASSPGGGNNEQFF. The genes are TRBV7-7 and TRBJ2-1; 7 nucleotides line up with TRBD2. J gave up 5 bases and V 5 bases, and 6 bases lay outside the gene matches. The CDR3 consists of 14 residues. CDR1 and CDR2 from the germline V gene are SSHAT and FNYEAQ (reference sequence). Full variable domain (remainder filled in from reference TRBV7-7 and TRBJ2-1): GAGVSQSPRYKVTKRGQDVTLRCDPISSHATLYWYQQALGQGPEFLTYFNYEAQPDKSGLPSDRFSAERPEGSISTLTIQRTEQRDSAMYRCASSPGGGNNEQFFGPGTRLTVL.

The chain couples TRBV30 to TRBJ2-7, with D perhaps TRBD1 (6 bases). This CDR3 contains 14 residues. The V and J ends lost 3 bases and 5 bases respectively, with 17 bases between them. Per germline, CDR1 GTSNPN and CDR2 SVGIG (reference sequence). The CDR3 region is CAWSPPTGFDEQYF. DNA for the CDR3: TGTGCCTGGAGCCCCCCCACAGGGTTCGACGAGCAGTACTTC.

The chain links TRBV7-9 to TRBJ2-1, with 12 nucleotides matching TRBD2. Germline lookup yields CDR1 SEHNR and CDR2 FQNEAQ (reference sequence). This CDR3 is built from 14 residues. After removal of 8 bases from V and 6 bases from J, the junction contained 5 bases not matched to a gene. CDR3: CASSRLAGVNEQFF. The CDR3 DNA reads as TGTGCCAGCTCCCGACTAGCGGGAGTCAATGAGCAGTTCTTC.

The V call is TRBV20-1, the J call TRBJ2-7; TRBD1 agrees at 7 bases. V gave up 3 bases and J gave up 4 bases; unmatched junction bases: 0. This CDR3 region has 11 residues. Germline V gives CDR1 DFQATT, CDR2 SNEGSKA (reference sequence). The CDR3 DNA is TGCAGTGCTAGGACAGGGTACGAGCAGTACTTC. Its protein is CSARTGYEQYF.

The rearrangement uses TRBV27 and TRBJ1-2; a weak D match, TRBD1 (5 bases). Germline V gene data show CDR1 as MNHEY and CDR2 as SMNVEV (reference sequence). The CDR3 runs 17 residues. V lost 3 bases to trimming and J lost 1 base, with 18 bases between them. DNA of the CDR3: TGTGCCAGCAGTTTCCCCCCGGACAAGGGCTTTAACTATGGCTACACCTTC. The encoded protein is CASSFPPDKGFNYGYTF.

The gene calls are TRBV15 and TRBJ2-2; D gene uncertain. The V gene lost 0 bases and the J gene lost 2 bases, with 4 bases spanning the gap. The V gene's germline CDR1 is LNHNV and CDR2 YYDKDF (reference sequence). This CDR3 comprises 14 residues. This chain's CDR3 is CATSRDSNTGELFF. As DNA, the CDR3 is TGTGCCACCAGCAGAGACAGTAACACCGGGGAGCTGTTTTTT. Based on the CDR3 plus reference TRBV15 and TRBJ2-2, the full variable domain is DAMVIQNPRYQVTQFGKPVTLSCSQTLNHNVMYWYQQKSSQAPKLLFHYYDKDFNNEADTPDNFQSRRPNTSFCFLDIRSPGLGDTAMYLCATSRDSNTGELFFGEGSRLTVL.